The 13 T cell receptor beta chains in this list originate from one sample, sequenced in a study of cytomegalovirus exposure and HLA in healthy donors. The primer mix had 60 Vbeta and 13 Jbeta primers. Generated by immunoSEQ multiplex PCR, the TCRdb table keeps only in-frame clones and is missing some. The top ten clones hold roughly 0.82% of a sample with 180,000 or so clones, 76% of them seen once. The sample was PBMCs. These receptors originate from a female donor in good health and CMV-seronegative.

The rearrangement links TRBV7-9 to TRBJ2-2, with a tentative D call TRBD2 (6 bases). CDR3 length: 15 residues. The germline V and J ends were trimmed by 5 bases and 3 bases, with 13 bases remaining between them. From germline, CDR1 is SEHNR and CDR2 FQNEAQ (reference sequence). For the CDR3, the DNA is TGTGCCAGCAGCGCCCCGGGACTCGACACCGGGGAGCTGTTTTTT. The encoded protein is CASSAPGLDTGELFF. Based on the CDR3 plus reference TRBV7-9 and TRBJ2-2, the full variable domain is DTGVSQNPRHKITKRGQNVTFRCDPISEHNRLYWYRQTLGQGPEFLTYFQNEAQLEKSRLLSDRFSAERPKGSFSTLEIQRTEQGDSAMYLCASSAPGLDTGELFFGEGSRLTVL.

This clone was seen a single time. The V gene is TRBV27, the J gene TRBJ2-1; a possible D gene is TRBD2 (6 bases). Germline CDR1 MNHEY, CDR2 SMNVEV (reference sequence). Trimming removed 3 bases at V and 3 bases at J, with 12 bases between. This CDR3 is 15 amino acids long. The CDR3 region is CASSLGRLDYNEQFF. The CDR3 DNA reads as TGTGCCAGCAGTTTGGGGAGACTAGACTACAATGAGCAGTTCTTC.

V is TRBV4-1 and J is TRBJ1-4; D not resolved. The CDR3 is made up of 11 amino acids. V was pared by 4 bases and J by 8 bases, with 5 bases between. Per the germline V gene, CDR1 is MGHRA and CDR2 is YSYEKL. DNA for the CDR3: TGCGCCAGCAGCCCTTCGGAAAAACTGTTTTTT. Residues: CASSPSEKLFF.

This chain uses TRBV28 with TRBJ2-5, with D maybe TRBD1 (6 bases). In germline, CDR1 is MDHEN, CDR2 SYDVKM. Trimming cost V 6 bases and J 1 base, with 21 bases left between them. The CDR3 is 17 amino acids. The CDR3 DNA reads TGTGCCAGCAGCCTTATGGGGGCCCTCTCCGTCCAAGAGACCCAGTACTTC. Residues: CASSLMGALSVQETQYF. The whole variable domain, filled in from reference TRBV28 and TRBJ2-5, reads DVKVTQSSRYLVKRTGEKVFLECVQDMDHENMFWYRQDPGLGLRLIYFSYDVKMKEKGDIPEGYSVSREKKERFSLILESASTNQTSMYLCASSLMGALSVQETQYFGPGTRLLVL.

The rearrangement links TRBV4-3 to TRBJ1-5, with D possibly matching TRBD1 (5 bases). From germline, CDR1 is LGHNA and CDR2 YSLEER. CDR3 length: 22 residues. V was clipped by 1 base and J by 1 base, with 29 bases between them. The CDR3 sequence is CASSQAKTTSGAPQRSNQPQHF. CDR3 DNA: TGCGCCAGCAGCCAAGCAAAAACCACCTCTGGGGCTCCCCAGAGGAGCAATCAGCCCCAGCATTTT.

The chain joins TRBV10-3 to TRBJ1-5; 9 positions match TRBD1. CDR1 and CDR2 from the germline V gene are ENHRY and SYGVKD. The CDR3 is made up of 13 amino acids. V lost 10 bases to trimming and J lost 1 base; unmatched junction nucleotides: 2. The chain's CDR3 is CASGQGSNQPQHF. As DNA, the CDR3 is TGTGCCAGTGGACAGGGGAGCAATCAGCCCCAGCATTTT.

The gene calls are TRBV5-1 and TRBJ1-3, with no clear D. The CDR3 spans 16 residues. V dropped 4 bases and J dropped 1 base, with 15 bases sitting between them. The germline gives CDR1 SGHRS, CDR2 YFSETQ. The CDR3 is CASSPFMRDSGNTIYF. CDR3 bases: TGCGCCAGCAGCCCCTTCATGAGGGATTCTGGAAACACCATATATTTT.

The chain couples TRBV4-2 to TRBJ2-7, with 10 positions matching TRBD2. V was pared by 11 bases and J by 1 base, with 8 bases of the junction left unmatched. The CDR3 extends over 14 amino acids. Germline loops: CDR1 LGHNA, CDR2 YNFKEQ. CDR3 DNA sequence: TGTGCCGTAGGGAATAGCGGGGGGTCCTACGAGCAGTACTTC. This gives the protein CAVGNSGGSYEQYF.

This clone appeared a single time. The chain recombines TRBV7-9 with TRBJ2-7; 8 bases agree with TRBD2. The V segment lost 3 bases and the J segment 6 bases; nucleotides outside the gene matches: 19. Germline CDR1 and CDR2: SEHNR and FQNEAQ (reference sequence). The CDR3 runs to 18 residues. CDR3 in amino acids: CASSFRGGATGTSREQYF. CDR3 sequence (DNA): TGTGCCAGCAGCTTCCGGGGGGGTGCGACGGGTACTAGTCGCGAGCAGTACTTC.

The gene calls are TRBV6-5 and TRBJ2-3, with TRBD2 matching over 13 bases. The J segment lost 8 bases and the V segment lost 6 bases, leaving 5 bases of the junction unmatched. Germline CDR1 MNHEY, CDR2 SVGAGI. The length of the CDR3 is 14 residues. CDR3 nucleotides: TGTGCCAGCAGGCCACTAGCGGGGGGGGTTACGCAGTATTTT. Its protein product is CASRPLAGGVTQYF.

For this clone: One end of the junction is discordant with germline, which a read error may explain. CDR3 region: CAPRTVSSGANGLTF. The CDR3 coding sequence is TGTGCCCCCCGGACAGTTAGCTCTGGGGCCAACGGCCTGACTTTC. V and J are TRBV10-3 and TRBJ2-6; possible D gene TRBD1, 6 bases. The germline V gene encodes CDR1 ENHRY and CDR2 SYGVKD. There are 15 residues in the CDR3.

The rearrangement joins TRBV4-3 to TRBJ1-3; possible D gene TRBD1, 5 bases. Trimming removed 0 bases at V and 3 bases at J, with 12 bases between. Per the germline V gene, CDR1 is LGHNA and CDR2 is YSLEER. The CDR3 spans 16 residues. CDR3 in amino acids: CASSQEWIRDGNTIYF. CDR3 coding DNA: TGCGCCAGCAGCCAAGAGTGGATCAGGGATGGAAACACCATATATTTT.

The chain is built from TRBV29-1 and TRBJ1-4; weak D call: TRBD1 (5 bases). This CDR3 has 13 residues. Germline values: CDR1 SQVTM, CDR2 ANQGSEA. Deletions cut 8 bases from V and 0 bases from J, with 10 bases between. DNA of the CDR3: TGCAGCTTCATAGGGGCAACTAATGAAAAACTGTTTTTT. Translated: CSFIGATNEKLFF.